These T cell receptor beta chains were read from a single sample in a study of response to subunit inactivated influenza vaccine. TCRdb used MiXCR to reprocess the RT-PCR reads, holding one entry per CDR3 protein. The data show some 500,000 distinct CDR3 sequences, with more than 15% seen just once and 2.5% to 3.5% held by the top ten. The sample here was CD4+ T cells sorted from PBMCs, taken roughly 24 months after vaccination. The receptors were gathered from a man aged 45 to 70 who received an inactivated influenza vaccine. Each CDR3 is given with its conserved first and last residue. A D gene is named only where the DNA matches it firmly. Size values are once, few and many counts, or a class for expanded clones, and some rows have none.

v_gene,d_gene,abundance,j_gene,CDR3aa,CDR3nt
TRBV20-1,.,few,TRBJ1-2,CSAPFAGLSYGYTF,TGCAGTGCCCCCTTCGCGGGGCTTAGCTATGGCTACACCTTC
TRBV29-1,TRBD2,few,TRBJ2-4,CSAGGAPKNIQYF,TGCAGCGCCGGGGGGGCACCCAAAAACATTCAGTACTTC
TRBV12-3/TRBV12-4,.,.,TRBJ1-1,CASSLEGGGSAEAFF,TGTGCCAGCAGTTTAGAGGGCGGAGGCAGCGCTGAAGCTTTCTTT
TRBV30,.,few,TRBJ1-2,CAWRLPGGGYTF,TGTGCCTGGAGATTACCGGGGGGAGGCTACACCTTC
TRBV4-3,.,few,TRBJ2-1,CASSQDFTGYNEQFF,TGCGCCAGCAGCCAAGATTTTACAGGGTACAATGAGCAGTTCTTC
TRBV7-2,.,.,TRBJ2-7,CASTRESGEQYF,TGTGCCAGCACCCGGGAGTCTGGCGAGCAGTACTTC
TRBV12-3/TRBV12-4,.,many,TRBJ2-1,CASSLGYEQFF,TGTGCCAGCAGTTTAGGGTATGAGCAGTTCTTC
TRBV18,.,many,TRBJ2-5,CASSPPGHRQETQYF,TGTGCCAGCTCACCACCGGGACACCGACAAGAGACCCAGTACTTC
TRBV19,TRBD1,.,TRBJ2-2,CASSTGGSDTGELFF,TGTGCCAGTTCGACAGGGGGCAGCGACACCGGGGAGCTGTTTTTT
TRBV5-8,.,many,TRBJ2-7,CASSLRDTGSASSYEQYF,TGTGCCAGCAGCTTGCGCGACACAGGGTCCGCGAGCTCCTACGAGCAGTACTTC